This paragraph covers one T cell receptor beta chain sequence. This record belongs to a study of OX40 agonist ivuxolimab in advanced cancers. About the study: Every patient in dose escalation had hepatocellular carcinoma, melanoma, renal cell or head and neck cancer.

V lost 4 bases, J lost 3 bases, and 12 bases lay in between. This CDR3 is 14 amino acids long. The germline gives CDR1 MNHEY, CDR2 SVGAGI. The method was immunoSEQ multiplex PCR; TCRdb's version includes in-frame clones alone and lacks a portion of them. The data show over 70,000 clones, 86% seen once. This sequence was found in an adult with an advanced solid tumor such as melanoma, head and neck, liver or kidney cancer. The J gene is TRBJ1-1, the V gene TRBV6-5, with D tentatively TRBD1 (6 bases). Sample: CD4+ or CD8+ T cells sorted from blood, taken in a trial of the OX40 agonist ivuxolimab. CDR3 residues: CASSSGARYTEAFF. CDR3 sequence (DNA): TGTGCCAGCAGTTCAGGGGCTAGGTACACTGAAGCTTTCTTT.